Following are 15 T cell receptor beta chains from one sample sequenced in a study of cytomegalovirus exposure and HLA in healthy donors. Vbeta (60) and Jbeta (13) primers were used in the PCR. TCRdb keeps only in-frame clones here, not all; method: immunoSEQ multiplex PCR. The sample includes just over 95,000 clones, 78% seen only once; the top ten take roughly 4%. Sequences were obtained from PBMCs. These receptor sequences come from a woman aged 40 to 50 in good health and CMV-seropositive.

The rearrangement links TRBV13 to TRBJ2-5, with 12 bases matching TRBD1. Germline values: CDR1 PRHDT, CDR2 FYEKMQ (reference sequence). The CDR3 extends over 16 amino acids. V was clipped by 6 bases and J by 3 bases; unmatched bases: 8. This CDR3 reads CASSGGTGGAKETQYF. The DNA for the CDR3 is TGTGCCAGCAGTGGAGGGACAGGGGGCGCGAAAGAGACCCAGTACTTC. Full variable domain (remainder filled in from reference TRBV13 and TRBJ2-5): AAGVIQSPRHLIKEKRETATLKCYPIPRHDTVYWYQQGPGQDPQFLISFYEKMQSDKGSIPDRFSAQQFSDYHSELNMSSLELGDSALYFCASSGGTGGAKETQYFGPGTRLLVL.

The V and J genes are TRBV19 and TRBJ1-2; the match to TRBD1 covers 11 bases. The CDR3 has 15 residues. The V segment lost 7 bases and the J segment 1 base; nucleotides outside the gene matches: 5. CDR1 is LNHDA, CDR2 SQIVND, per germline (reference sequence). The CDR3 here is CASIPGQGVNYGYTF. The CDR3 DNA sequence: TGTGCCAGTATCCCGGGACAGGGGGTTAACTATGGCTACACCTTC.

The V gene is TRBV29-1, the J gene TRBJ1-1; TRBD1 matches 9 bases. Per germline, CDR1 SQVTM and CDR2 ANQGSEA. V was pared by 6 bases and J by 3 bases, with 8 bases of the junction left unmatched. The CDR3 is 14 residues long. CDR3 nucleotides: TGCAGCGTCGCTGCGACAGGGGGTGACACTGAAGCTTTCTTT. It yields the protein CSVAATGGDTEAFF.

V and J are TRBV7-8 and TRBJ2-3; 8 bases align to TRBD1. Trimming at V came to 0 bases and at J to 3 bases, leaving 11 bases not matched to a gene. This CDR3 spans 18 amino acids. The germline CDR1 and CDR2 sequences are SGHVS and FQNEAQ. DNA for the CDR3: TGTGCCAGCAGCTTAGCGCAGGGGTGGGGGGACAGGACAGATACGCAGTATTTT. Its protein is CASSLAQGWGDRTDTQYF.

The chain recombines TRBV5-1 with TRBJ2-3; D is possibly TRBD1 (7 bases). V lost 10 bases to trimming and J lost 0 bases, with 18 bases between them. The germline V gene encodes CDR1 SGHRS and CDR2 YFSETQ. The CDR3 spans 15 residues. CDR3 coding DNA: TGCGCCTCTAAAAGGCGGGGACAGAGCACAGATACGCAGTATTTT. Amino acid sequence: CASKRRGQSTDTQYF.

This clone was counted only a few times. One end of the junction does not line up with germline, which may come from a read error. CDR3 bases: TGTTCCAGCAGCTTTGAGGAGGCCTACGAGCAGTACTTC. As protein: CSSSFEEAYEQYF. The chain couples TRBV7-9 to TRBJ2-7; D is perhaps TRBD2 (5 bases). CDR3 length: 13 amino acids. Germline V gives CDR1 SEHNR, CDR2 FQNEAQ (reference sequence).

V usage is TRBV18 and J usage is TRBJ2-7, with D possibly TRBD2 on 6 matching bases. The CDR3 spans 15 residues. Per germline, CDR1 KGHSH and CDR2 LQKENI. V was pared by 3 bases and J by 0 bases, with 12 bases between. Here the CDR3 reads CASSPGGLTSYEQYF. CDR3 nucleotide sequence: TGTGCCAGCTCACCCGGGGGTCTCACCTCCTACGAGCAGTACTTC. The whole variable domain, filled in from reference TRBV18 and TRBJ2-7, reads NAGVMQNPRHLVRRRGQEARLRCSPMKGHSHVYWYRQLPEEGLKFMVYLQKENIIDESGMPKERFSAEFPKEGPSILRIQQVVRGDSAAYFCASSPGGLTSYEQYFGPGTRLTVT.

The gene calls are TRBV19 and TRBJ2-1; D perhaps matches TRBD1 (6 bases). The CDR3 totals 14 residues. Germline assignment: CDR1 LNHDA and CDR2 SQIVND (reference sequence). The V end lost 5 bases, the J end lost 6 bases, and 14 bases lay between the germline ends. CDR3 loop: CASSYDRQVNEQFF. For the CDR3, the DNA is TGTGCCAGTAGTTACGACAGGCAGGTCAATGAGCAGTTCTTC.

In its sample, this clone was seen once. V is TRBV5-1 and J is TRBJ2-2, with D hard to call. The CDR3 loop spans 15 amino acids. From germline, CDR1 is SGHRS and CDR2 YFSETQ. V was shortened by 0 bases and J by 0 bases, with 6 bases between the two germline ends. This CDR3 is CASSLGGANTGELFF. In DNA, the CDR3 is TGCGCCAGCAGCTTGGGAGGAGCGAACACCGGGGAGCTGTTTTTT.

This clone was observed once. The chain carries TRBV6-1 and TRBJ1-2; perhaps TRBD1 as D (6 bases). V lost 6 bases and J 3 bases, leaving 8 bases between the germline ends. The germline CDR1 and CDR2 sequences are MNHNS and SASEGT. The CDR3 loop spans 12 amino acids. As DNA, the CDR3 is TGTGCCAGCAGCGCAGGGGACTATGGCTACACCTTC. This encodes CASSAGDYGYTF.

The V gene is TRBV27, the J gene TRBJ2-7; D is unclear. Germline V gives CDR1 MNHEY, CDR2 SMNVEV (reference sequence). The CDR3 covers 13 residues. V was clipped by 3 bases and J by 4 bases, with 10 bases between them. The CDR3 DNA sequence: TGTGCCAGCAGTTTTCAGGAAGAGTACGAGCAGTACTTC. Translated: CASSFQEEYEQYF.

The chain is built from TRBV11-2 and TRBJ1-1, with D unclear. The germline V gene has CDR1 SGHAT and CDR2 FQNNGV. The CDR3 has 13 residues. Trimming took 3 bases from V and 3 from J, leaving 8 bases between them. CDR3 in DNA: TGTGCCAGCAGCTTTCAGAGGGACACTGAAGCTTTCTTT. Amino acid sequence: CASSFQRDTEAFF.

The V and J genes are TRBV2 and TRBJ2-1, with 10 bases matching TRBD2. Germline loops: CDR1 SNHLY, CDR2 FYNNEI. With 11 bases clipped from V and 8 bases from J, the junction kept 12 bases outside the gene matches. This CDR3 region has 14 residues. The CDR3 spells CAARTSGNLDEQFF. The CDR3, as DNA: TGTGCCGCTAGGACTAGCGGCAATCTGGATGAGCAGTTCTTC.

This chain uses TRBV30 with TRBJ1-2, with D unresolved. The germline gives CDR1 GTSNPN, CDR2 SVGIG (reference sequence). The CDR3 is 13 amino acids. V dropped 5 bases and J dropped 4 bases, with 14 bases sitting between them. CDR3 residues: CAWSPTGPYGYTF. The CDR3 DNA sequence: TGTGCCTGGTCTCCGACGGGTCCCTATGGCTACACCTTC.

This chain uses TRBV2 with TRBJ2-3; 12 positions agree with TRBD2. Trimming at V came to 7 bases and at J to 13 bases, leaving 15 bases not matched to a gene. Germline CDR1 is SNHLY and CDR2 is FYNNEI. This CDR3 comprises 15 residues. DNA of the CDR3: TGTGCCAGCACCGCCGGGACTAGCGGGTCTGAGGTCAAGTATTTT. Amino acid sequence: CASTAGTSGSEVKYF.